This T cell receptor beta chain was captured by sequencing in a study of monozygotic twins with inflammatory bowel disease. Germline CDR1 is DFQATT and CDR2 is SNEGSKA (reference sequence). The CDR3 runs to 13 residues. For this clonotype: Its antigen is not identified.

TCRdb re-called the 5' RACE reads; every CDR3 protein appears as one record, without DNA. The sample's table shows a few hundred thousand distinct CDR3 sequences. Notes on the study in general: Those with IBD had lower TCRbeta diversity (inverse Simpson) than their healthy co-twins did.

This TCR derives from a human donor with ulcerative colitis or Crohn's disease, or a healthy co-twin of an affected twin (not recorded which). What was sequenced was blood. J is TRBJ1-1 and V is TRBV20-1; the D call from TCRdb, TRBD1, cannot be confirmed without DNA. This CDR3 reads CSGQGGLITEAFF.